Shown below are 4 T cell receptor beta chains from a single sample sequenced in a study of blood T cell repertoires in COVID-19. Generated by immunoSEQ multiplex PCR, the TCRdb table keeps only in-frame clones and is missing some. This table has some 98,000 clones, about 80% appearing once. Material for sequencing was peripheral blood. The receptors shown here come from a man aged 65 to 85 with active or convalescent COVID-19.

The chain employs TRBV21-1 and TRBJ2-2; the table gives TRBD2 as D, unverified against the DNA. TRBV21-1 is labeled a pseudogene. The CDR3 runs to 15 residues. CDR3 in amino acids: CASSPGRANTGELFF. The CDR3 nucleotides are TGTGCCAGCAGTCCTGGGAGGGCGAACACCGGGGAGCTGTTTTTT.

The J gene is TRBJ1-2, the V gene TRBV28, with D perhaps matching TRBD1 (5 bases). Germline V gives CDR1 MDHEN, CDR2 SYDVKM. Trimming removed 4 bases from V and 2 bases from J, with 14 bases in between. This CDR3 comprises 15 residues. CDR3 residues: CASSSPDIRNYGYTF. The CDR3 DNA reads as TGTGCCAGCAGTTCCCCGGACATAAGGAACTATGGCTACACCTTC.

CDR3 in DNA: TGTGCCAGCAGTTACATGGGTAGCGGGAATAATTCACCCCTCCACTTT. Translated: CASSYMGSGNNSPLHF. The J gene is TRBJ1-6, the V gene TRBV6-5, with D unclear. Per the germline V gene, CDR1 is MNHEY and CDR2 is SVGAGI. CDR3 size: 16 residues. The ends were cut back, 2 bases at V and 5 bases at J, with 13 bases in the middle.

V and J are TRBV4-3 and TRBJ2-1; 8 bases line up with TRBD1. Trimming took 4 bases from V and 4 from J; bases not matched to a gene: 9. Germline CDR1 LGHNA, CDR2 YSLEER. The CDR3 totals 16 residues. The CDR3 region is CASSPTGGLVYNEQFF. Written as DNA, the CDR3 is TGCGCCAGCAGCCCCACAGGGGGGTTGGTATACAATGAGCAGTTCTTC.